A selection of T cell receptor beta chains follows, all from one sample in a study of cytomegalovirus exposure and HLA in healthy donors. The repertoire was sequenced with immunoSEQ multiplex PCR; TCRdb's copy has only in-frame clones and lacks some. The data show roughly 100,000 clones, about an eighth seen once. The sequenced material came from PBMCs. Every receptor here comes from a man between 35 and 55 years old in good health and CMV-seropositive. CDR3s leave out the opening cysteine and the closing phenylalanine or tryptophan.

>TRBV19|TRBJ1-5
ASSIRSGNQPQH
>TRBV30|TRBJ2-2
AWSRGRNTGELF
>TRBV28|TRBJ2-3
ASLQTSGRRTDTQY
>TRBV28|TRBJ2-7
ASSFYRGRNYEQY
>TRBV7-9|TRBJ1-2
ASRRGQGEEGYT
>TRBV5-1|TRBJ2-3
ASSLTSGYTDTQY
>TRBV4-1|TRBJ2-1
ASSRLAGYNEQF
>TRBV18|TRBJ2-7
ASSPGGSSYEQY
>TRBV5-1|TRBJ2-7
ASSFPGTSGRGVGNEQY
>TRBV6-5|TRBJ2-7
ASSYSQGREQY
>TRBV7-3|TRBJ2-3
ASSLGQPTDTQY
>TRBV5-1|TRBJ1-4
ASSLAQGENEKLF
>TRBV19|TRBJ1-4
ASENRGDEKLF
>TRBV29-1|TRBJ2-3
SVDLETDTQY
>TRBV2|TRBJ1-5
ASSSFRDNQPQH
>TRBV7-2|TRBJ1-2
ASTPWDRGFHGYT